A selection of T cell receptor beta chains follows, all from one sample in a study of breast tumors, draining lymph nodes, adjacent tissues. TCRdb re-derived calls from the multiplex PCR reads in MiXCR, one entry per CDR3 protein. The repertoire consists of about 130,000 distinct CDR3 sequences, with approximately 22% occurring once and the leading ten covering about 2%. Sequenced sample: axillary lymph node tissue. The receptors originated from a female donor with breast cancer. Some clones in this sample may be carry-over from other donors' samples. Both conserved end residues are part of each CDR3. A D gene is named only where the DNA matches it firmly. Some rows mark clone size as missing; the rest say once, few, many or name a class of expanded clone.

size,V,D,J,DNA,CDR3
many,TRBV11-2,TRBD2,TRBJ2-3,TGTGCCAGCAGCACGGGTCGCGGGAGTACGGATACGCAGTATTTT,CASSTGRGSTDTQYF
many,TRBV13,TRBD2,TRBJ2-1,TGTGCCAGCAGCTCCGGGACTAGCGGGATGTATGAGCAGTTCTTC,CASSSGTSGMYEQFF
-,TRBV28,-,TRBJ1-2,TGTGCCAGCAGTTTGCATGGGAGGCTGCGGGGGTTCTATGGCTACACCTTC,CASSLHGRLRGFYGYTF
many,TRBV7-9,TRBD1,TRBJ2-3,TGTGCCAGCAGCTTACTGACAGGGCCAAGTACAGATACGCAGTATTTT,CASSLLTGPSTDTQYF
many,TRBV5-1,-,TRBJ2-1,TGCGCCAGCAGCTTTTCCGGCTACAATGAGCAGTTCTTC,CASSFSGYNEQFF
many,TRBV7-6,-,TRBJ2-2,TGTGCCAGCAGCTTAAGTCGGGCGAACACCGGGGAGCTGTTTTTT,CASSLSRANTGELFF
many,TRBV27,-,TRBJ2-5,TGTGCCAGCAGTTATTCGGGACTGGAAGAGACCCAGTACTTC,CASSYSGLEETQYF
many,TRBV20-1,-,TRBJ2-2,TGCAGTGGTCATGGGGACACCGGGGAGCTGTTTTTT,CSGHGDTGELFF
many,TRBV13,-,TRBJ1-4,TGTGCCAGCAGCTTTATCACTGGTGAAAAACTGTTTTTT,CASSFITGEKLFF
many,TRBV7-7,-,TRBJ2-3,TGTGCTAGCAGCTCGACGCCGGACTCCGATACGCAGTATTTT,CASSSTPDSDTQYF
-,TRBV28,TRBD2,TRBJ2-7,TGTGCCAGCAACCCTCTAGCGGGAGTAGTCTACGAGCAGTACTTC,CASNPLAGVVYEQYF
many,TRBV20-1,TRBD2,TRBJ2-7,TGCAGTGCCAGGCGTCCCGGGACTAGCGAAAGGAGCTCCTACGAGCAGTACTTC,CSARRPGTSERSSYEQYF
-,TRBV7-9,TRBD1,TRBJ2-7,TGTGCCAGCAGCTTTGCCGGGACAGCCTACGAGCAGTACTTC,CASSFAGTAYEQYF
many,TRBV11-3,-,TRBJ2-1,TGTGCCAGCAGCTTAGATCTCGGAGAATCCTACAATGAGCAGTTCTTC,CASSLDLGESYNEQFF
many,TRBV19,-,TRBJ1-4,TGTGCCAGTAGTATAACTCTAACTAATGAAAAACTGTTTTTT,CASSITLTNEKLFF
many,TRBV6-6,TRBD2,TRBJ2-7,TGTGCCCTTTCCACGAGCGGGAGATCAATTAACGAGCAGTACTTC,CALSTSGRSINEQYF
-,TRBV20-1,-,TRBJ1-5,TGCAGTGCTAGTAATTCCGACGGGGTGCAACCCCAGCATTTT,CSASNSDGVQPQHF
many,TRBV9,-,TRBJ2-1,TGTGCCAGCAGCGTATTCGCCGGATCCTACAATGAGCAGTTCTTC,CASSVFAGSYNEQFF
-,TRBV28,-,TRBJ2-7,TGTGCCAGCTCACCCGGGACTGCACCCTACGAGCAGTACTTC,CASSPGTAPYEQYF
many,TRBV20-1,-,TRBJ2-7,TGCAGTGCTAGAAGGCGTACCTCCTACGAGCAGTACTTC,CSARRRTSYEQYF
many,TRBV15,-,TRBJ2-7,TGTGCCACCAGCAAGGAACGGGATGCCTCCTACGAGCAGTACTTC,CATSKERDASYEQYF
-,TRBV7-2,TRBD1,TRBJ1-1,TGTGCCAGCAGCTTAGCTACAGGGGGTTACACTGAAGCTTTCTTT,CASSLATGGYTEAFF
-,TRBV19,-,TRBJ1-5,TGTGCCAGTAGTCCACACAGGGATGCCCATCGGGGTCAGCCCCAGCATTTT,CASSPHRDAHRGQPQHF
many,TRBV2,TRBD2,TRBJ2-3,TGTGCCAGCAGTGACGGGACTAACACAGATACGCAGTATTTT,CASSDGTNTDTQYF
many,TRBV12-3/TRBV12-4,TRBD1,TRBJ2-3,TGTGCCAGCAGCTCAACTGGAGACAGGGGCGCAGATACGCAGTATTTT,CASSSTGDRGADTQYF
many,TRBV6-1,-,TRBJ1-2,TGTGCCAGCACACTCACCGAGGGAGGCGGCTACACCTTC,CASTLTEGGGYTF
many,TRBV19,-,TRBJ2-1,TGTGCCAGTAGTATAGGGCAGGGTTCCTACAATGAGCAGTTCTTC,CASSIGQGSYNEQFF
many,TRBV3-1,-,TRBJ2-3,TGTGCCAGCAGCCAAGGTCTAGGGGACCGCACAGATACGCAGTATTTT,CASSQGLGDRTDTQYF
many,TRBV5-1,-,TRBJ2-2,TGCGCCAGCAGCTTGGCCGCCCAGGCTAACACCGGGGAGCTGTTTTTT,CASSLAAQANTGELFF
many,TRBV30,-,TRBJ1-6,TGTGCCTGGAGTGTACACTCAGCGTCTTATAATTCACCCCTCCACTTT,CAWSVHSASYNSPLHF
many,TRBV2,-,TRBJ2-1,TGTGCCAGCAGTGGAGGTGGGGGGACCTCGGATGAGCAGTTCTTC,CASSGGGGTSDEQFF
-,TRBV3-1,-,TRBJ2-7,TGTGCCAGCAGCCAAGACGCAGGAGTCGAGCAGTACTTC,CASSQDAGVEQYF
many,TRBV5-1,-,TRBJ2-7,TGCGCCAGCAGCTGGGGAGACCGGGACACCAGGAGGGAGCAGTACTTC,CASSWGDRDTRREQYF
many,TRBV5-1,-,TRBJ2-5,TGCGCCAGCAGCTTGGAAGGGGCAGGCACGGAGACCCAGTACTTC,CASSLEGAGTETQYF
many,TRBV10-2,TRBD2,TRBJ2-1,TGCGCCAGCAGTATCGATAGCGGGAGTGCCGGGAATGAGCAGTTCTTC,CASSIDSGSAGNEQFF
many,TRBV20-1,TRBD1,TRBJ2-7,TGCAGTGCTGCAGGACCCGGGACAGGCTCCTACGAGCAGTACTTC,CSAAGPGTGSYEQYF
-,TRBV5-1,TRBD1,TRBJ2-5,TGCGTCAGCAGCTTGGGACAGAGAGGGACCCAGTACTTC,CVSSLGQRGTQYF
many,TRBV12-5,-,TRBJ2-7,TGTGCTAGTGGTTTGGTAAGGTGGACACGAACTTTGGAGTACGAGCAGTACTTC,CASGLVRWTRTLEYEQYF
many,TRBV2,TRBD2,TRBJ2-5,TGTGCCAGCAGTGCCACGGGAGGAGAGACCCAGTACTTC,CASSATGGETQYF